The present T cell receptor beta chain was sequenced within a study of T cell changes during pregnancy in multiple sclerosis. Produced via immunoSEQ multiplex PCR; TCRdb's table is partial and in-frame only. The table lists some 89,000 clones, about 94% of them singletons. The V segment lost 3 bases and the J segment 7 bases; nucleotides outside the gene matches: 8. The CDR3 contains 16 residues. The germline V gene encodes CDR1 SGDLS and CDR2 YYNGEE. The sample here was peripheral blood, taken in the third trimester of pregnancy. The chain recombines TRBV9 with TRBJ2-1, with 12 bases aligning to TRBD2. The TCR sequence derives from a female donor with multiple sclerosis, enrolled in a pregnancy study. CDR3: CASSATSGGSYNEQFF. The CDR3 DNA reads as TGTGCCAGCAGCGCGACTAGCGGGGGCTCTTATAATGAGCAGTTCTTC. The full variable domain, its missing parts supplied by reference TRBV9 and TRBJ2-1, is DSGVTQTPKHLITATGQRVTLRCSPRSGDLSVYWYQQSLDQGLQFLIQYYNGEERAKGNILERFSAQQFPDLHSELNLSSLELGDSALYFCASSATSGGSYNEQFFGPGTRLTVL.